What follows describes a single T cell receptor (beta chain). Germline and junction disagree at one end, which may indicate a read error. The data belong to a study of T cells of healthy individuals. TCRdb used MiXCR to reprocess the 5' RACE reads, holding one entry per CDR3 protein. The sample yields around 100,000 distinct CDR3 sequences, 15% to 20% seen once. The sequence derives from a human donor in good health.

CDR3 in amino acids: CASSEPTGGMTEAFF. In DNA form, the CDR3 reads TGTGCCAGCAGTGAACCAACCGGTGGTATGACTGAAGCTTTCTTT. The chain recombines TRBV10-3 with TRBJ1-1; D unresolved. This CDR3 region has 15 residues. Germline V gene sequence: CDR1 ENHRY, CDR2 SYGVKD.